This T cell receptor (beta chain) came from a study of neurological immune-mediated disorders. Study results and caveats: There were no CDR3 amino acid sequences shared by expanded clones across subjects, a result suggesting private repertoires in all groups.

This clonotype was counted ten times or more. The antigen is unknown. Sequencing of 15-18 subjects in each run yielded over 180 million TCR-beta sequences. TCRdb re-called the 5' RACE reads with MiXCR, one entry per CDR3 protein. The repertoire consists of roughly 20,000 distinct CDR3 sequences, with about 7.5% occurring once and the leading ten covering approximately 16%. With V trimmed by 4 bases and J by 3 bases, 10 bases remained unmatched. Per the germline V gene, CDR1 is SQVTM and CDR2 is ANQGSEA. The CDR3 loop spans 16 amino acids. The source material was CD8+ T cells from blood. This rearrangement joins TRBV29-1 to TRBJ2-1; 9 nucleotides align to TRBD1. The TCR originated in a woman aged 30 to 39 with HTLV-1-associated myelopathy (HAM/TSP). The CDR3 sequence: CSVGAGRTGDYNEQFF. In DNA form, the CDR3 reads TGCAGCGTTGGGGCGGGCAGGACAGGGGACTACAATGAGCAGTTCTTC.